The 9 T cell receptor beta chains presented below share a single source sample, sequenced in a study of OX40 agonist ivuxolimab in advanced cancers. TCRdb's copy holds only in-frame clones and misses some; the assay was immunoSEQ multiplex PCR. The table has around 23,000 clones, 84% seen once. Source: CD4+ or CD8+ T cells sorted from blood, taken in a trial of the OX40 agonist ivuxolimab. These receptors all stem from an adult with an advanced solid tumor such as melanoma, head and neck, liver or kidney cancer.

This chain connects TRBV6-1 to TRBJ2-3, with 10 bases aligning to TRBD2. The CDR3 is made up of 15 amino acids. The ends lost 6 bases at V and 6 bases at J; junction bases unmatched: 9. Germline V gene sequence: CDR1 MNHNS, CDR2 SASEGT. The CDR3 nucleotides read TGTGCCAGCAGAACGGGACTAGCGTACGTGGATACGCAGTATTTT. Translation: CASRTGLAYVDTQYF.

V gene TRBV18 combines with J gene TRBJ1-3; D perhaps matches TRBD1 (5 bases). The germline CDR1 and CDR2 sequences are KGHSH and LQKENI. CDR3 length equals 17 residues. Trimming shortened V by 3 bases and J by 0 bases, and 15 bases separated the two germline ends. CDR3 protein: CASSPFPGRSSGNTIYF. The CDR3 DNA sequence: TGTGCCAGCTCACCCTTCCCAGGGCGGAGCTCTGGAAACACCATATATTTT.

The V and J genes are TRBV10-2 and TRBJ2-7; D is unresolved. V dropped 4 bases and J dropped 3 bases, with 4 bases sitting between them. The CDR3 totals 11 residues. Germline lookup yields CDR1 WSHSY and CDR2 SAAADI. For the CDR3, the DNA is TGCGCCAGCAGTGTGGACTACGAGCAGTACTTC. It translates to CASSVDYEQYF.

On this clone: A read error may account for a junction end that differs from germline. The J gene is TRBJ2-5, the V gene TRBV7-7, with D perhaps TRBD1 (5 bases). The CDR3 covers 14 residues. The germline gives CDR1 SSHAT, CDR2 FNYEAQ (reference sequence). The CDR3 region is CASSLSRGLETQYF. CDR3 nucleotide sequence: TGTGCTAGCAGCTTGTCAAGGGGTCTTGAGACCCAGTACTTC.

The chain carries TRBV27 and TRBJ2-2, with TRBD2 matching over 12 bases. The ends lost 6 bases at V and 7 bases at J; junction bases unmatched: 6. The CDR3 runs to 15 residues. Germline values: CDR1 MNHEY, CDR2 SMNVEV (reference sequence). CDR3 DNA sequence: TGTGCCAGCAGGTTCCTAGCGGGAGGGGGCGGGGAGCTGTTTTTT. Residues: CASRFLAGGGGELFF.

The gene calls are TRBV28 and TRBJ1-1; 7 positions match TRBD1. Germline values: CDR1 MDHEN, CDR2 SYDVKM. J gave up 0 bases and V 5 bases, and 6 bases lay outside the gene matches. The CDR3 length is 15 residues. This CDR3 is CASSEQGMVNTEAFF. The CDR3 nucleotides read TGTGCCAGCAGTGAACAGGGGATGGTGAACACTGAAGCTTTCTTT.

The chain carries TRBV7-9 and TRBJ2-5; D is possibly TRBD2 (6 bases). Germline CDR1 reads SEHNR; CDR2 reads FQNEAQ (reference sequence). The V and J ends lost 3 bases and 2 bases respectively, with 10 bases between them. The CDR3 spans 14 residues. The CDR3 sequence: CASSFQRVQETQYF. The CDR3, as DNA: TGTGCCAGCAGCTTCCAGCGGGTACAAGAGACCCAGTACTTC.

The chain uses TRBV5-8 and TRBJ1-1, with 11 bases fitting TRBD1. Germline V CDR1 and CDR2: SGHTS, YDEGEE. V was pared by 4 bases and J by 3 bases, with 5 bases of the junction left unmatched. CDR3 size: 15 residues. The DNA of the CDR3 is TGTGCCAGCAGCCCACTGGGACAGGGGGACACTGAAGCTTTCTTT. Translated, it gives CASSPLGQGDTEAFF.

The chain is built from TRBV4-1 and TRBJ2-7; tentatively, D is TRBD1 (6 bases). Germline V gives CDR1 MGHRA, CDR2 YSYEKL. This CDR3 has 15 residues. Trimming cost V 7 bases and J 2 bases, with 18 bases left between them. The CDR3 is CASTLLWDTTYEQYF. CDR3 nucleotide sequence: TGCGCCAGCACACTCCTCTGGGACACAACCTACGAGCAGTACTTC.